This TCR beta chain came from a study of early T cells in non-severe SARS-CoV-2 infection. Study background: With bulk RNA from unsorted whole blood as input, sequencing yielded unpaired chains.

This clonotype was observed at least ten times. cDNA molecules, individually, were tagged with unique molecular identifiers. TCRdb redid the calling of the 5' RACE reads with MiXCR, one entry per CDR3 protein. The table lists fewer than 30,000 distinct CDR3 sequences, 4.4% of them singletons. Between the trimmed V and J ends, which lost 0 bases and 5 bases, there was a span of 11 bases. The germline V gene encodes CDR1 SGHTA and CDR2 FQGNSA. This CDR3 has 14 amino acids. The origin of this receptor is an adult who was a healthcare worker with PCR-confirmed SARS-CoV-2 infection or an uninfected control (not recorded which). The material sequenced was whole blood. This rearrangement joins TRBV7-2 to TRBJ2-7; TRBD2 might be the D (5 bases). CDR3 DNA sequence: TGTGCCAGCAGCTTAGCGGGCGGGTTCGACGAGCAGTACTTC. Residues: CASSLAGGFDEQYF.